The present TCR beta chain was sequenced within a study of T cell clones after liver transplantation. Background on the study: Graft-donor-reactive sequences were compared with third-party-reactive TCRbeta sequences from pre-transplant mixed lymphocyte reactions.

Sequencing used immunoSEQ multiplex PCR; TCRdb keeps in-frame clones, though not all of them. The sample holds about 20,000 clones, nearly 80% seen once. Study-wide findings and caveats: Circulating graft-donor-reactive CD4 TCRbeta sequences fell significantly post-transplant in 5 of 8 subjects.

Trimming shortened V by 6 bases and J by 8 bases, and 16 bases separated the two germline ends. Germline CDR1 and CDR2: MNHNY and SVGAGI (reference sequence). The CDR3 runs to 14 residues. A remark on this clone: Its specificity is not known.

Sequences were derived from CD8+ T cells from blood, sampled more than 53 months after liver transplant. The J gene is TRBJ1-4, the V gene TRBV6-6; a possible D gene is TRBD1 (5 bases). This clonotype was obtained from a human patient who received a liver transplant. Some of the T cells may derive from the graft donor. The CDR3 loop is CASSHGQSREKLFF. The CDR3 DNA reads TGTGCCAGCAGCCACGGACAAAGTCGGGAAAAACTGTTTTTT.